The rows below give T cell receptor beta chains drawn from one sample of a study of cytomegalovirus exposure and HLA in healthy donors. Repertoires were generated with immunoSEQ multiplex PCR, while TCRdb's copy carries only in-frame clones and drops some. The table lists 100,000 to 150,000 clones, roughly 80% of them singletons. The sample taken for sequencing was PBMCs. Every receptor here comes from a male donor in good health and CMV-seronegative. The conserved cysteine and the conserved F or W are not part of the CDR3 here. The D gene is left open where the match is weak.

CDR3 protein | D gene | J gene | V gene
ASSANWSIYEQY | . | TRBJ2-7 | TRBV7-2
SVSGTALGTQY | TRBD1 | TRBJ2-7 | TRBV29-1
ASSAKQGQKEQF | . | TRBJ2-1 | TRBV5-4
ASSPVAGWTGTQY | . | TRBJ2-3 | TRBV5-1
ASRSSGRANEQY | TRBD2 | TRBJ2-7 | TRBV7-2
ASSVQRNYTGELF | . | TRBJ2-2 | TRBV5-6
ASSLDNRREKLF | . | TRBJ1-4 | TRBV7-9
ASSLALGVAGGTYNEQF | TRBD2 | TRBJ2-1 | TRBV7-2
ASSPRTPSSGNTIY | . | TRBJ1-3 | TRBV9
ASSRSGGNTGELF | TRBD2 | TRBJ2-2 | TRBV9
ASSFGYWGSREATNEKLF | . | TRBJ1-4 | TRBV28
ASNGRTLSYEQY | . | TRBJ2-7 | TRBV2
ASSPRIQGVTDEQY | . | TRBJ2-7 | TRBV18
SVDPGQGAGETQY | TRBD1 | TRBJ2-5 | TRBV29-1
ASRPMTGWDGYT | TRBD1 | TRBJ1-2 | TRBV6-5
AWSRGQGNSPLH | . | TRBJ1-6 | TRBV30
SVDGSIGAPGQF | . | TRBJ2-1 | TRBV29-1
ASSRGLAGVGYEQF | TRBD2 | TRBJ2-1 | TRBV2
ASTRGTDLQETQY | . | TRBJ2-5 | TRBV11-1
ASSPGTSSETQY | TRBD2 | TRBJ2-5 | TRBV6-5
ASSLGTGGTYEQY | TRBD2 | TRBJ2-7 | TRBV11-3
ASSSRLGPNIRNTEAF | . | TRBJ1-1 | TRBV5-1
SSSPGTGLYGYT | TRBD1 | TRBJ1-2 | TRBV7-9
AWRRQGVHEQY | TRBD1 | TRBJ2-7 | TRBV30
ASSPTAGGPNTQY | TRBD2 | TRBJ2-3 | TRBV5-1
ASSAGVGGNQETQY | TRBD2 | TRBJ2-5 | TRBV5-5